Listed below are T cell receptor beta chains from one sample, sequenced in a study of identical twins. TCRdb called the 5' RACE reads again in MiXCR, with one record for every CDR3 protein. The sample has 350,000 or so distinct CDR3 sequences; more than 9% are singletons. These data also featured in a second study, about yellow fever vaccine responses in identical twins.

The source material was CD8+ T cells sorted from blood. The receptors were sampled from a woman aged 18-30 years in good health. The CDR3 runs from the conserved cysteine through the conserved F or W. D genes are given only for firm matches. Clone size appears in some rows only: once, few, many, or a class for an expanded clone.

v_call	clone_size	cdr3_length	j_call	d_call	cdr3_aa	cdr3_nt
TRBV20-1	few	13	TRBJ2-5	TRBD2	CSASSGVQETQYF	TGCAGTGCTAGTAGCGGGGTACAAGAGACCCAGTACTTC
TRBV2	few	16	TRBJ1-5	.	CASSEGPGNSNQPQHF	TGTGCCAGCAGTGAAGGTCCAGGGAATAGCAATCAGCCCCAGCATTTT
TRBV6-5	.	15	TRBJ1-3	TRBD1	CATSIDRGTGNTIYF	TGTGCCACCAGTATCGACAGGGGTACTGGAAACACCATATATTTT
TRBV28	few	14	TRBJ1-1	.	CASSGRGADTEAFF	TGTGCCAGCAGCGGCAGGGGCGCGGACACTGAAGCTTTCTTT
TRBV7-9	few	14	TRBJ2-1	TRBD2	CASKEREGYNEQFF	TGTGCCAGCAAAGAGCGGGAGGGCTACAATGAGCAGTTCTTC
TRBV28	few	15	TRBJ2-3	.	CASSPRDSSTDTQYF	TGTGCCAGCAGTCCGAGGGACTCTAGCACAGATACGCAGTATTTT
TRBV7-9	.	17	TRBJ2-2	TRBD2	CASSPGTSGSGAGELFF	TGTGCCAGCAGCCCAGGGACTAGCGGGAGCGGAGCCGGGGAGCTGTTTTTT
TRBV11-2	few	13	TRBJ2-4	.	CASREVAKNIQYF	TGTGCCAGCAGGGAGGTAGCCAAAAACATTCAGTACTTC
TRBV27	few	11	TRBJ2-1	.	CASSSRRAQFF	TGTGCCAGCAGTTCTCGCAGAGCGCAGTTCTTC
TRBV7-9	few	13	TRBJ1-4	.	CASSPFAAEKLFF	TGTGCCAGCAGCCCTTTCGCGGCCGAAAAACTGTTTTTT
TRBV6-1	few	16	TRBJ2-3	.	CASSSLGPATTDTQYF	TGTGCCAGCAGCTCCCTGGGCCCAGCGACCACAGATACGCAGTATTTT
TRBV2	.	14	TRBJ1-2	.	CASSGTDALYGYTF	TGTGCCAGCAGTGGGACCGACGCTCTTTATGGCTACACCTTC
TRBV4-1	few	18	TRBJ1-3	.	CASSQPGAIGIAGNTIYF	TGCGCCAGCAGCCAACCCGGGGCTATCGGGATCGCTGGAAACACCATATATTTT
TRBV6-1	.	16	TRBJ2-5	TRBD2	CASSPWAGGHQETQYF	TGTGCCAGCAGTCCCTGGGCGGGGGGGCACCAAGAGACCCAGTACTTC
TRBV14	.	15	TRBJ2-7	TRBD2	CASSRGSGRATEQYF	TGTGCCAGCAGCCGAGGTAGCGGGAGGGCTACCGAGCAGTACTTC
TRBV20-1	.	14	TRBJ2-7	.	CSARGSHSGYEQYF	TGCAGTGCTAGAGGTTCCCACTCAGGGTACGAGCAGTACTTC
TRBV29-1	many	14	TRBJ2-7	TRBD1	CSVEVGGQAYEQYF	TGCAGCGTTGAAGTTGGGGGACAGGCCTACGAGCAGTACTTC
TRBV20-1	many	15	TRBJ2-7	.	CSAAPRGTPPGEQYF	TGCAGTGCTGCCCCCCGGGGGACCCCTCCCGGGGAGCAGTACTTC
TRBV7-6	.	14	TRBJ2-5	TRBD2	CASSLSGGDETQYF	TGTGCCAGCAGCTTGAGCGGGGGGGATGAGACCCAGTACTTC
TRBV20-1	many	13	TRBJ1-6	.	CSAQRWTGTPLHF	TGCAGTGCTCAGAGGTGGACCGGGACACCCCTCCACTTT
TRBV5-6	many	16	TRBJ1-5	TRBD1	CASSSHHRGNYQPQHF	TGTGCCAGCAGCTCACACCACAGGGGTAACTATCAGCCCCAGCATTTT
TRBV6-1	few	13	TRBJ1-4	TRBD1	CASSKTGGEKLFF	TGTGCCAGCAGTAAGACAGGGGGTGAAAAACTGTTTTTT
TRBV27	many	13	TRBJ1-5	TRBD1	CASSSRGGQPQHF	TGTGCCAGCAGCTCCAGGGGGGGTCAGCCCCAGCATTTT
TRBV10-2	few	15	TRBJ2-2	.	CASSEKGLNTGELFF	TGCGCCAGCAGTGAGAAGGGACTCAACACCGGGGAGCTGTTTTTT
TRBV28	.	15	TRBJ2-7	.	CASSLSAGSSYEQYF	TGTGCCAGCAGCCTCTCCGCAGGGAGCTCCTACGAGCAGTACTTC
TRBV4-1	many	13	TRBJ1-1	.	CASSQDGGTEAFF	TGCGCCAGCAGCCAAGACGGCGGCACTGAAGCTTTCTTT
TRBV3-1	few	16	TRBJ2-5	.	CASSHLLGLIKETQYF	TGTGCCAGCAGCCACCTCCTCGGACTGATAAAAGAGACCCAGTACTTC
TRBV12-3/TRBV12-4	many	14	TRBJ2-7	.	CASSLEVAGYEQYF	TGTGCCAGCAGTTTAGAAGTAGCCGGCTACGAGCAGTACTTC
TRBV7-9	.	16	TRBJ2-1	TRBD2	CASSLVAGASYNEQFF	TGTGCCAGCAGCTTAGTTGCGGGAGCCTCCTACAATGAGCAGTTCTTC
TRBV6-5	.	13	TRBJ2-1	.	CASSYDTYNEQFF	TGTGCCAGCAGTTACGATACCTACAATGAGCAGTTCTTC
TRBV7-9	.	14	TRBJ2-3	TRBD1	CASSGTGAIGSQYF	TGTGCCAGCAGCGGGACAGGGGCCATTGGTTCGCAGTATTTT
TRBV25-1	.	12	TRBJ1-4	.	CASELTGEKLFF	TGTGCCAGCGAGTTGACGGGTGAAAAACTGTTTTTT
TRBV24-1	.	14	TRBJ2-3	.	CATQTASSTDTQYF	TGTGCCACCCAAACAGCTTCTAGCACAGATACGCAGTATTTT
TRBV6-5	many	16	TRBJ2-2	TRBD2	CASSYSELAGVTELFF	TGTGCCAGCAGTTACTCGGAACTAGCGGGAGTTACTGAGCTGTTTTTT
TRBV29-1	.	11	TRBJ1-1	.	CSVWVYTEAFF	TGCAGCGTTTGGGTGTACACTGAAGCTTTCTTT
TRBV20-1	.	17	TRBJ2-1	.	CSARERFGGPSYNEQFF	TGCAGTGCTAGAGAACGATTTGGGGGTCCTTCCTACAATGAGCAGTTCTTC
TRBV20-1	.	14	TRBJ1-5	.	CSARDPRDDQPQHF	TGCAGTGCTAGAGATCCAAGGGACGATCAGCCCCAGCATTTT
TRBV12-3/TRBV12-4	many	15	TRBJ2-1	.	CASSFGSRSYNEQFF	TGTGCCAGCAGTTTTGGGAGCCGCTCCTACAATGAGCAGTTCTTC
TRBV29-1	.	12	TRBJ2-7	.	CSVRGRGYEQYF	TGCAGCGTTCGGGGGAGAGGCTACGAGCAGTACTTC
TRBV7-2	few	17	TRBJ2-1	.	CASSLAGGSGAYNEQFF	TGTGCCAGCAGCTTAGCGGGAGGGTCAGGGGCGTACAATGAGCAGTTCTTC
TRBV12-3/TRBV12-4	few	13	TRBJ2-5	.	CASSIGSAETQYF	TGTGCCAGCAGCATCGGGTCTGCGGAGACCCAGTACTTC
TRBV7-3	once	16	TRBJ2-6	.	CASSSGTTGGANVLTF	TGTGCCAGCAGCTCCGGGACAACGGGCGGGGCCAACGTCCTGACTTTC
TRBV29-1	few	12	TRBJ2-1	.	CSVEFLALEQFF	TGCAGCGTTGAGTTTCTAGCATTAGAGCAGTTCTTC
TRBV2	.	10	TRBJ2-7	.	CASSPRLEYF	TGTGCCAGCAGCCCCCGGTTGGAGTACTTC
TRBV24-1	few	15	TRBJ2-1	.	CATSDLGDIYNEQFF	TGTGCCACCAGTGATTTAGGAGACATCTACAATGAGCAGTTCTTC
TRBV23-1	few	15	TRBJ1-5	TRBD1	CASSQADRAHQPQHF	TGCGCCAGCAGTCAAGCTGACAGGGCCCATCAGCCCCAGCATTTT
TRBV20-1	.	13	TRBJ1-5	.	CSAFKALGQPQHF	TGCAGTGCGTTCAAGGCCTTGGGACAGCCCCAGCATTTT
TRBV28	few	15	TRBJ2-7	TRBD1	CASSSSGTGLYEQYF	TGTGCCAGCAGCTCTTCCGGGACAGGGTTGTACGAGCAGTACTTC
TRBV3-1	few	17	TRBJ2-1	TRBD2	CASSLGLAGDPYNEQFF	TGTGCCAGCAGCCTGGGACTAGCGGGAGATCCCTACAATGAGCAGTTCTTC
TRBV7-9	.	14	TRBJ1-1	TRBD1	CASRDRGLNTEAFF	TGTGCCAGCAGGGACAGGGGCTTAAACACTGAAGCTTTCTTT
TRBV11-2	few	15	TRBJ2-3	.	CASSLTPGVLDTQYF	TGTGCCAGCAGCTTGACTCCCGGGGTATTGGATACGCAGTATTTT
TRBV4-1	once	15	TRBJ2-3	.	CASSQGGAVTDTQYF	TGCGCCAGCAGCCAAGGAGGAGCGGTAACAGATACGCAGTATTTT
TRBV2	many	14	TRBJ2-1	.	CASSLTESFNEQFF	TGTGCCAGCAGTCTGACAGAGAGCTTCAATGAGCAGTTCTTC
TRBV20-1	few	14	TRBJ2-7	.	CSARDEEGTYEQYF	TGCAGTGCTAGAGATGAAGAAGGGACCTACGAGCAGTACTTC
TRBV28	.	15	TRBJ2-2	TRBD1	CASTPLGTATGELFF	TGTGCCAGCACCCCCTTGGGGACAGCTACCGGGGAGCTGTTTTTT
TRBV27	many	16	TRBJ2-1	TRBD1	CASSFWGQGPYNEQFF	TGTGCCAGCAGTTTTTGGGGACAGGGGCCCTACAATGAGCAGTTCTTC
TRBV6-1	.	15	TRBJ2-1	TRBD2	CASIPGLGSYNEQFF	TGTGCCAGCATCCCGGGACTAGGATCCTACAATGAGCAGTTCTTC